The 5 T cell receptor beta chains below all came from one sample that was sequenced in a study of T cell changes during pregnancy in multiple sclerosis. Measured with immunoSEQ multiplex PCR; TCRdb has only the in-frame clones, and not every one. Altogether 38,000 or so clones are present, around nine tenths being singletons, with the ten largest covering 0.55% to 0.7%. Sequencing was performed on CD4+ T cells from peripheral blood mononuclear cells, taken in the second trimester of pregnancy. These receptors originate from a female donor in good health, enrolled as a control in a pregnancy study.

V is TRBV5-4 and J is TRBJ2-3, with 9 bases aligning to TRBD2. Germline V gene lookup returns CDR1 SGHNT and CDR2 YYREEE (reference sequence). V shed 5 bases and J 2 bases; nucleotides not matched to a gene: 9. CDR3 length: 16 amino acids. As DNA, the CDR3 is TGTGCCAGCAGTTCCCAGCGGGGGGCCTCCACAGATACGCAGTATTTT. It specifies CASSSQRGASTDTQYF.

The rearrangement joins TRBV4-3 to TRBJ1-4; 7 bases fit TRBD1. Germline values: CDR1 LGHNA, CDR2 YSLEER. J lost 4 bases, V lost 0 bases, and 5 bases had no gene match. This CDR3 is built from 16 residues. CDR3 region: CASSQDSTGYNEKLFF. The CDR3, as DNA: TGCGCCAGCAGCCAAGATTCGACAGGGTATAATGAAAAACTGTTTTTT.

This sequence joins TRBV27 and TRBJ2-1; 12 nucleotides line up with TRBD2. Losses at the gene ends were 8 bases for V and 5 bases for J; bases not matched to a gene: 10. This CDR3 spans 16 amino acids. Germline assignment: CDR1 MNHEY and CDR2 SMNVEV (reference sequence). CDR3 sequence: CASGKLAGGHHNEQFF. The CDR3 DNA reads as TGTGCCAGCGGGAAACTAGCGGGGGGCCACCACAATGAGCAGTTCTTC.

The chain recombines TRBV7-3 with TRBJ1-1; no reliable D call. This CDR3 region has 15 residues. Trimming stripped 4 bases from V and 1 base from J, with 13 bases between. The V gene's germline CDR1 is SGHTA and CDR2 FQGTGA. The CDR3 region has the DNA TGTGCCAGCAGCTACCTTCAGTCAGAGAACACTGAAGCTTTCTTT. Protein sequence: CASSYLQSENTEAFF.

The CDR3 bases are TGCGCCAGCAGCTTAATCCAGGCAGGCTACGAGCAGTACTTC. Encoded protein: CASSLIQAGYEQYF. The chain recombines TRBV5-1 with TRBJ2-7, with no clear D. The V and J ends lost 2 bases and 3 bases respectively, with 12 bases between them. CDR1 and CDR2 (germline): SGHRS, YFSETQ. The CDR3 has 14 amino acids. Full variable domain (missing parts from reference TRBV5-1 and TRBJ2-7): KAGVTQTPRYLIKTRGQQVTLSCSPISGHRSVSWYQQTPGQGLQFLFEYFSETQRNKGNFPGRFSGRQFSNSRSEMNVSTLELGDSALYLCASSLIQAGYEQYFGPGTRLTVT.